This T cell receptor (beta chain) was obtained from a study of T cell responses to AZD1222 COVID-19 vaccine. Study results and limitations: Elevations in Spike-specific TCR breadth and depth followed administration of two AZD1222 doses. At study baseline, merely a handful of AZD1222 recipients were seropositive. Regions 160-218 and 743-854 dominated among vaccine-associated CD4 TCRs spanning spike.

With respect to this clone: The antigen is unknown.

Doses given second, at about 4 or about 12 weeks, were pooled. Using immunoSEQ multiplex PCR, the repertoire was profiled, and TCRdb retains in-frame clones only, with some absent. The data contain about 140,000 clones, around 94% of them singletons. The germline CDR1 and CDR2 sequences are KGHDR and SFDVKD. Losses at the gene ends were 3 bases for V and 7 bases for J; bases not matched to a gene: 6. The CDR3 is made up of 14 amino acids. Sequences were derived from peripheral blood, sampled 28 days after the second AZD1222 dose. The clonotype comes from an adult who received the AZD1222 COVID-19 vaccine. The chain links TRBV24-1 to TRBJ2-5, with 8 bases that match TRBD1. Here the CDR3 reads CATSDQGAGGTQYF. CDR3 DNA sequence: TGTGCCACCAGTGATCAGGGGGCGGGTGGGACCCAGTACTTC.